One sample yielded the 3 T cell receptor beta chains listed below, sequenced in a study of blood T cell repertoires in COVID-19 (dated by TCRdb to the early 2020s). The library was obtained by the immunoSEQ multiplex PCR assay. TCRdb's version of the immuneACCESS table is confined to in-frame rearrangements and falls short of the full clone set. An unresolved V gene accounts for under half of the shortfall where checked; the remainder is of unknown origin. The sample data list hundreds of thousands of clones, and about 86% of these were observed just once. The leading ten clones occupy approximately 10% of the sample. The sequenced material came from PBMCs or T cells enriched from blood (not recorded which). These receptors originate from a woman between 45 and 65 years old who had recovered from COVID-19.

CDR3 DNA: TGTGCCAGCAGCGGGGGGGAACAGACCGATTGGGCTGAAGCTTTCTTT. It specifies CASSGGEQTDWAEAFF. V and J are TRBV11-1 and TRBJ1-1, with a tentative D call TRBD1 (5 bases). CDR1 is SGHAT and CDR2 is FQDESV in the germline V gene (reference sequence). The CDR3 is made up of 16 amino acids. V was trimmed by 5 bases and J by 6 bases, leaving 22 bases between them.

This clone was picked up a small number of times. The CDR3 sequence is CASRLGHYGYTF. As DNA, the CDR3 is TGTGCCAGCAGGTTGGGACATTATGGCTACACCTTC. The chain joins TRBV7-2 to TRBJ1-2; possibly TRBD1 for D (6 bases). V gave up 6 bases and J gave up 5 bases, with 10 bases separating them. Germline V gene data show CDR1 as SGHTA and CDR2 as FQGNSA. This CDR3 contains 12 residues. Full variable domain (outside the CDR3, taken from reference TRBV7-2 and TRBJ1-2): GAGVSQSPSNKVTEKGKDVELRCDPISGHTALYWYRQSLGQGLEFLIYFQGNSAPDKSGLPSDRFSAERTGGSVSTLTIQRTQQEDSAVYLCASRLGHYGYTFGSGTRLTVV.

The chain joins TRBV7-2 to TRBJ2-1; the match to TRBD2 covers 11 bases. CDR3 length equals 15 residues. CDR1 is SGHTA, CDR2 FQGNSA, per germline. After removal of 5 bases from V and 5 bases from J, the junction contained 5 bases not matched to a gene. The CDR3 spells CASSLSGGAHNEQFF. The CDR3 DNA sequence: TGTGCCAGCAGCCTTAGCGGGGGGGCACACAATGAGCAGTTCTTC.